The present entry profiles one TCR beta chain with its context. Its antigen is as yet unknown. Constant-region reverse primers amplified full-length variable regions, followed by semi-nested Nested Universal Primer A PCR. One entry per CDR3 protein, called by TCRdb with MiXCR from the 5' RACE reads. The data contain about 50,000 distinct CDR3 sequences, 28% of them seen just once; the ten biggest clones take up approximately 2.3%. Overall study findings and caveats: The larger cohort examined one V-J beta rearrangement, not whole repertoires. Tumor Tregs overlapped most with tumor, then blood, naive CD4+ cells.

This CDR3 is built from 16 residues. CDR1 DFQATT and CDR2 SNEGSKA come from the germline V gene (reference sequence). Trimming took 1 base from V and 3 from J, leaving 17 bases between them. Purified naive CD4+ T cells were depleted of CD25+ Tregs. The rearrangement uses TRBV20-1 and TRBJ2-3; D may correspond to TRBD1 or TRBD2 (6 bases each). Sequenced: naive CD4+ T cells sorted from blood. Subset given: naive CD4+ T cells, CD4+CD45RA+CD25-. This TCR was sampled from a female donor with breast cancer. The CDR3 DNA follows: TGCAGTGCTAGAGTCGGGTCGGGGGCGAAGACAGATACGCAGTATTTT. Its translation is CSARVGSGAKTDTQYF.